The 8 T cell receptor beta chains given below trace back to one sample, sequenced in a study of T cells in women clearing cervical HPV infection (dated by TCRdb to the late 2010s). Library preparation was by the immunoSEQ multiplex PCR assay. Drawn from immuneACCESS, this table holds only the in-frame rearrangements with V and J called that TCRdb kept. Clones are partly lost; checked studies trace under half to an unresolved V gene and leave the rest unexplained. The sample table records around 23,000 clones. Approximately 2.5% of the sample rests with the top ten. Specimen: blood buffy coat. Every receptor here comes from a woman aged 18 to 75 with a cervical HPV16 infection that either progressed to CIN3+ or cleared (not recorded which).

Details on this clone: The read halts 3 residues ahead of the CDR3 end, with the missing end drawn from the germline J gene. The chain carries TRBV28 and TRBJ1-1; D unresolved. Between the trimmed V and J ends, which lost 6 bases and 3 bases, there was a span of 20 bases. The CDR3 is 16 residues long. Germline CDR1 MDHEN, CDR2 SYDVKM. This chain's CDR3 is CASRPIKGGIDTEAFF. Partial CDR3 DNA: TGTGCCAGCAGACCCATCAAAGGTGGTATCGACACTGAA.

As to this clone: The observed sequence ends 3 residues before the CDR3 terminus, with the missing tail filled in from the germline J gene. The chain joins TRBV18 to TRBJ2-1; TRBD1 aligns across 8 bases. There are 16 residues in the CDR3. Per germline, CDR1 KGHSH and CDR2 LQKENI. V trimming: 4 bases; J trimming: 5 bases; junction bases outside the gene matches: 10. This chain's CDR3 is CASSQAGTGTHNEQFF. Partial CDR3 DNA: TGTGCCAGCTCACAAGCCGGGACAGGTACCCACAATGAG.

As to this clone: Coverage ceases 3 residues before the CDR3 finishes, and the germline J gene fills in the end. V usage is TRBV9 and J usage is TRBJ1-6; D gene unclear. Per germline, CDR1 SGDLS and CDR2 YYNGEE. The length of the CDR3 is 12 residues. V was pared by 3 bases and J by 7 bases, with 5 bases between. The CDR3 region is CASSALNSPLHF. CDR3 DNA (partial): TGTGCCAGCAGCGCTTTGAATTCACCC.

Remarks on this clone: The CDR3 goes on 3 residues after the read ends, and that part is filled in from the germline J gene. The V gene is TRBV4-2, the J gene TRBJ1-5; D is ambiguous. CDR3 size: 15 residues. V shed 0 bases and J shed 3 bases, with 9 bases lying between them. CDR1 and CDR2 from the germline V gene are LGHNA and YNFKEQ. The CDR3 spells CASSQDWTLNQPQHF. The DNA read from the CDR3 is TGTGCCAGCAGCCAAGATTGGACTCTCAATCAGCCC.

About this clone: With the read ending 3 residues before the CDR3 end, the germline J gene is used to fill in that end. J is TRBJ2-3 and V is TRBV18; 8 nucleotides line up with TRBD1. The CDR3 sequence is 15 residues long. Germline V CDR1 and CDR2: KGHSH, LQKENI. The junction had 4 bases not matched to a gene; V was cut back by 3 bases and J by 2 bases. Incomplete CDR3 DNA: TGTGCCAGCTCACCCGGACAGGGACACACAGATACG. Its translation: CASSPGQGHTDT. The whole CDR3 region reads CASSPGQGHTDTQYF.

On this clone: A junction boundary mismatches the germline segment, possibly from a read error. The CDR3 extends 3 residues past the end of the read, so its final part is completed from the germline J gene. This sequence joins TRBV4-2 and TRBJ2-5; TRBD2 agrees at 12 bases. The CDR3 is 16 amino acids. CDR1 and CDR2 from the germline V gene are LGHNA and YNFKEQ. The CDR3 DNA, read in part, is TGCGCCAGCAGCCCCGGGACTAGCGGGCCTCAAGAGACC. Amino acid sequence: CASSPGTSGPQET. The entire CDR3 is CASSPGTSGPQETQYF.

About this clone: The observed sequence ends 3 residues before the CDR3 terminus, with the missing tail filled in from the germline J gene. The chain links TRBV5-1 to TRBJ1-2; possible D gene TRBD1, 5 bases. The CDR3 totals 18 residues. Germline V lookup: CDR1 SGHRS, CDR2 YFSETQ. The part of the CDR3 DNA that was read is TGCGCCAGCAGCTTTAGGGGCCCCGGGGGTCGAGTTGGAGAGACC. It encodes CASSFRGPGGRVGET. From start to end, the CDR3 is CASSFRGPGGRVGETYTF.

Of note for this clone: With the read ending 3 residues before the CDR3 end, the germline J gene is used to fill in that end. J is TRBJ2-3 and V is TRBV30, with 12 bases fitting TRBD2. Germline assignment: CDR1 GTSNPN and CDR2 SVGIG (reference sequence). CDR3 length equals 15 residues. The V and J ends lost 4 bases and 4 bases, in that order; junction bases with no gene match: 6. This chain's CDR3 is CAWTPTSGRSDTQYF. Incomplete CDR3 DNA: TGTGCCTGGACCCCGACTAGCGGGAGATCAGATACG.